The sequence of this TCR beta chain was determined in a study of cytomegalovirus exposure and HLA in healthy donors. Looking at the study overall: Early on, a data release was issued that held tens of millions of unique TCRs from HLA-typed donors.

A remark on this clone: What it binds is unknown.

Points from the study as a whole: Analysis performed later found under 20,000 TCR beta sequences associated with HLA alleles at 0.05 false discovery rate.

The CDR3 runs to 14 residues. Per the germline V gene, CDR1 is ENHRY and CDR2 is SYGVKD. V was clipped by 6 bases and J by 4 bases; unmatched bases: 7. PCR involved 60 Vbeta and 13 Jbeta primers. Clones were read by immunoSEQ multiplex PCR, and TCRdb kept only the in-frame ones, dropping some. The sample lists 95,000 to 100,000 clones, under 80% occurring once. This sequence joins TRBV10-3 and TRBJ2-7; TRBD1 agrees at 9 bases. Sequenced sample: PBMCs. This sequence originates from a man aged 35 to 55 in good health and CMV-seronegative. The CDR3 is CAIREGTGSYEQYF. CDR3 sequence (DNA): TGTGCCATCAGAGAAGGGACAGGGTCATACGAGCAGTACTTC.